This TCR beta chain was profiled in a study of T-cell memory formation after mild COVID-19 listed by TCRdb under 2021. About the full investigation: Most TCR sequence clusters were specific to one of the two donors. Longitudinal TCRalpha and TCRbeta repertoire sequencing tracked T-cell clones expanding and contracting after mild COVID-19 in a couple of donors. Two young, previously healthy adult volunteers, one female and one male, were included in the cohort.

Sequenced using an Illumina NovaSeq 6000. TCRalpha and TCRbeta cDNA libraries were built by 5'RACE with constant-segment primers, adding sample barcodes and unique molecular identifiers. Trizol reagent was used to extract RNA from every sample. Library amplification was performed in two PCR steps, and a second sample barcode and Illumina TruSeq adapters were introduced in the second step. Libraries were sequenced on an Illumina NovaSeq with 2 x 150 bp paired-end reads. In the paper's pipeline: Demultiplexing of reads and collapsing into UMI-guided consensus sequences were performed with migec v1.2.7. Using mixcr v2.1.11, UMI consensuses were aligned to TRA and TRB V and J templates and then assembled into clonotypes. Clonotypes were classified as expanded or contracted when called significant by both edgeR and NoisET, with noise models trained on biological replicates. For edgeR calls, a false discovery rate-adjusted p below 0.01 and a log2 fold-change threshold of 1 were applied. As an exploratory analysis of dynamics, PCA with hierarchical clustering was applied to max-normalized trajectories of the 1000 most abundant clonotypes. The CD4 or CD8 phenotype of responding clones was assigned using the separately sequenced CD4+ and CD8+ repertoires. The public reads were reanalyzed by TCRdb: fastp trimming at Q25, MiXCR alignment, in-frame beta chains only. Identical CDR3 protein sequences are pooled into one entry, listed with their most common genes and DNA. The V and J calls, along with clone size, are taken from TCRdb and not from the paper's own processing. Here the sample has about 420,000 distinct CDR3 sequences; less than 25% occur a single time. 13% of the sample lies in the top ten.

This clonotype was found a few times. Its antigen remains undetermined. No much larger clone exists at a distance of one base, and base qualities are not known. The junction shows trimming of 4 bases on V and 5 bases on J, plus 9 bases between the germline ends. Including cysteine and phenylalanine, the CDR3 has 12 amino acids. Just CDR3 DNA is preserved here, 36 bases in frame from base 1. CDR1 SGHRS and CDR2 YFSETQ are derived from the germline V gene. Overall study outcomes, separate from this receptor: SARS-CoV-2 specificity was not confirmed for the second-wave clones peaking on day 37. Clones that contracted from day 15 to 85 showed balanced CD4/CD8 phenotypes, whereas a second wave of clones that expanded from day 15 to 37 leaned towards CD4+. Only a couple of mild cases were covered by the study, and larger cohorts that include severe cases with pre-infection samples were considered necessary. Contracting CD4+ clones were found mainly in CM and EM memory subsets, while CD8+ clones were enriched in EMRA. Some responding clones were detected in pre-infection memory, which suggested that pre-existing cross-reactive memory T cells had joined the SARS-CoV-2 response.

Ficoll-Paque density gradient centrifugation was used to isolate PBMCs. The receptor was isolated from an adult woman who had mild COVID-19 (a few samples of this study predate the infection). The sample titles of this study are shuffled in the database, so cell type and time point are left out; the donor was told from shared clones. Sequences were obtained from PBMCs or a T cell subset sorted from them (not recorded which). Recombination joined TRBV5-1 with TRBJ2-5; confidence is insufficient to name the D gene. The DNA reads TGCGCCAGCAGCCCAGGAAAGGAGACCCAGTACTTC. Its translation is CASSPGKETQYF.